The 32 T cell receptor beta chains below all came from one sample that was sequenced in a study of sequential checkpoint blockade in melanoma. Sequencing was performed with immunoSEQ multiplex PCR; in TCRdb, only in-frame clones are kept and a portion is missing. Of 2,000 to 3,000 clones detected, less than 25% appear once; the ten largest clones hold 15% to 25%. Treatment here: randomized to nivolumab then ipilimumab (arm A) or the reverse (arm B). The starting material was tumor tissue (inferred from file names), obtained from a patient given nivolumab and ipilimumab in sequence. These receptor sequences come from a human donor with melanoma.

This clone turned up a few times. The chain joins TRBV6-8 to TRBJ1-4, with 7 bases identical to TRBD1. The CDR3 runs to 15 residues. The V gene end was trimmed by 4 bases and the J gene end by 5 bases; junction bases not matched to a gene: 7. Looked up from germline, CDR1 is MNHGY and CDR2 is SAAAGT. The chain's CDR3 is CASSSPGQKNEKLFF. Here the CDR3 DNA reads TGTGCCAGCAGTTCACCGGGACAGAAAAATGAAAAACTGTTTTTT.

This sequence joins TRBV4-1 and TRBJ1-2; 7 bases are a match to TRBD1. CDR3 length: 12 amino acids. Germline assignment: CDR1 MGHRA and CDR2 YSYEKL. J gave up 8 bases and V 4 bases, and 4 bases lay outside the gene matches. The CDR3 DNA reads as TGCGCCAGCAGCCCGCGGACAGGCGGCTACACCTTC. Translation: CASSPRTGGYTF.

This clone is termed large (0.1 to 1%). This chain uses TRBV6-8 with TRBJ2-7, with 12 nucleotides matching TRBD1. CDR3 length: 14 amino acids. The germline gives CDR1 MNHGY, CDR2 SAAAGT. Germline trimming cut 5 bases from V and 6 bases from J; bases unmatched to any gene: 5. The CDR3 loop is CASSGTGGQGEQYF. The CDR3 nucleotides are TGTGCCAGCAGTGGGACAGGGGGCCAAGGCGAGCAGTACTTC.

The rearrangement uses TRBV12-1 and TRBJ1-2; the table's D call, TRBD1, was not checked against the DNA. TRBV12-1 is listed as a pseudogene. CDR3 length: 18 amino acids. The CDR3 loop reads CASMSPLPSGTGEVGYTF. The CDR3 nucleotides read TGTGCCAGCATGAGTCCGCTCCCATCCGGGACAGGGGAAGTGGGCTACACCTTC.

This clone is classed as medium-sized. J is TRBJ2-5 and V is TRBV11-3, with 10 bases lining up with TRBD2. Germline V CDR1 and CDR2: SGHNT, YENEEA. This CDR3 spans 15 amino acids. V was pared by 5 bases and J by 4 bases, with 7 bases of the junction left unmatched. The CDR3 is CASSPGASGGETQYF. CDR3 sequence (DNA): TGTGCCAGCAGCCCGGGGGCTAGCGGGGGAGAGACCCAGTACTTC.

By its share, this clone is hyperexpanded. The CDR3 DNA reads TGTGCCAGCAGCCCGCTAGACAGGGGCACAGATACGCAGTATTTT. Translating gives CASSPLDRGTDTQYF. This chain connects TRBV11-3 to TRBJ2-3, with TRBD1 matching 7 bases. CDR1 and CDR2 (germline): SGHNT, YENEEA. The CDR3 runs to 15 residues. J lost 1 base, V lost 5 bases, and 6 bases had no gene match.

In its sample, this clone is medium-sized. V usage is TRBV11-3 and J usage is TRBJ1-1; 9 nucleotides align to TRBD1. Germline assignment: CDR1 SGHNT and CDR2 YENEEA. J was trimmed by 4 bases and V by 4 bases; bases with no gene match: 7. The CDR3 sequence is 15 residues long. CDR3 nucleotides: TGTGCCAGCAGCTCCTCCGGGACAGGGTTCACTGAAGCTTTCTTT. Encoded protein: CASSSSGTGFTEAFF.

The CDR3 spells CAWSARRNEQFF. CDR3 coding DNA: TGTGCCTGGAGTGCGAGGAGGAATGAGCAGTTCTTC. This chain links TRBV30 with TRBJ2-1; D perhaps matches TRBD2 (5 bases). Germline values: CDR1 GTSNPN, CDR2 SVGIG (reference sequence). CDR3 size: 12 residues. V was clipped by 1 base and J by 7 bases, with 8 bases between them.

The chain combines TRBV7-4 with TRBJ1-1, with D possibly matching TRBD1 (5 bases). The germline CDR1 and CDR2 sequences are SGHVT and SQSDAQ. The CDR3 length is 13 residues. Trimming stripped 6 bases from V and 1 base from J, with 9 bases between. Here the CDR3 reads CASSAGANTEAFF. CDR3 DNA: TGTGCCAGCAGTGCCGGGGCGAACACTGAAGCTTTCTTT.

This clone was picked up many times. The rearrangement joins TRBV11-3 to TRBJ1-6, with 7 bases fitting TRBD1. CDR1 is SGHNT and CDR2 is YENEEA in the germline V gene. CDR3 size: 15 residues. With 0 bases clipped from V and 9 bases from J, the junction kept 5 bases outside the gene matches. CDR3 DNA: TGTGCCAGCAGCTTAGATCCAGGGGGAAGTTCACCCCTCCACTTT. Translated: CASSLDPGGSSPLHF.

This clone has a count of ten or more. The chain combines TRBV11-3 with TRBJ1-2, with 7 bases that match TRBD1. Germline V gene data show CDR1 as SGHNT and CDR2 as YENEEA. The CDR3 extends over 14 amino acids. Trimming at V came to 3 bases and at J to 4 bases, leaving 5 bases not matched to a gene. Here the CDR3 reads CASSLWDRSYGYTF. The CDR3 DNA follows: TGTGCCAGCAGCTTGTGGGACAGATCCTATGGCTACACCTTC.

V is TRBV29-1 and J is TRBJ1-2, with 8 bases aligning to TRBD1. Trimming took 7 bases from V and 4 from J; bases not matched to a gene: 5. Germline CDR1 reads SQVTM; CDR2 reads ANQGSEA. The length of the CDR3 is 12 residues. The CDR3 loop is CSAGTGTYGYTF. The CDR3 DNA reads as TGCAGCGCAGGGACAGGAACCTATGGCTACACCTTC.

The chain has TRBV14 and TRBJ2-1; TRBD2 is a possible D gene (5 bases). Trimming took 4 bases from V and 6 from J, leaving 10 bases between them. This CDR3 has 13 residues. Germline V gene data show CDR1 as SGHDN and CDR2 as FVKESK. The CDR3 DNA sequence: TGTGCCAGCAGCCCCTATGGAGGCAATGAGCAGTTCTTC. Its translation: CASSPYGGNEQFF.

V gene TRBV29-1 combines with J gene TRBJ1-2, with a weak D call TRBD1 (6 bases). This CDR3 contains 12 residues. The V gene's germline CDR1 is SQVTM and CDR2 ANQGSEA. Trimming stripped 5 bases from V and 3 bases from J, with 10 bases between. The CDR3 DNA sequence: TGCAGCGTTAAGACAGGCTACTATGGCTACACCTTC. It is translated as CSVKTGYYGYTF.

In this sample, this clone is large. This chain joins TRBV28 and TRBJ2-7, with a possible D match to TRBD2 (5 bases). The germline gives CDR1 MDHEN, CDR2 SYDVKM. The CDR3 runs to 14 residues. V gave up 3 bases and J gave up 3 bases, with 12 bases separating them. The CDR3 protein is CASSFHGDSYEQYF. DNA for the CDR3: TGTGCCAGCAGTTTTCACGGGGATAGCTACGAGCAGTACTTC.

This clone has just a few counts. J is TRBJ1-2 and V is TRBV6-8, with 10 positions matching TRBD1. The ends lost 4 bases at V and 5 bases at J; junction bases unmatched: 1. Per the germline V gene, CDR1 is MNHGY and CDR2 is SAAAGT. This CDR3 region has 13 residues. CDR3 residues: CASSSGQGYGYTF. The CDR3 DNA follows: TGTGCCAGCAGTTCGGGACAGGGGTATGGCTACACCTTC.

This clone was seen a few times. The J gene is TRBJ1-1, the V gene TRBV28, with 8 nucleotides matching TRBD1. The CDR3 covers 15 residues. The trim removed 6 bases at V and 1 base at J, leaving 7 bases unmatched. Germline CDR1 reads MDHEN; CDR2 reads SYDVKM. CDR3 region: CASSMIGTGNTEAFF. The CDR3 nucleotides read TGTGCCAGCAGCATGATCGGGACAGGGAACACTGAAGCTTTCTTT.

The V call is TRBV5-1, the J call TRBJ2-1, with TRBD1 identical over 8 bases. CDR3 length: 17 amino acids. V shed 0 bases and J 5 bases; nucleotides not matched to a gene: 10. Per germline, CDR1 SGHRS and CDR2 YFSETQ. Written as DNA, the CDR3 is TGCGCCAGCAGCTTGGGGACAGGGAGGTTAAGGGACAATGAGCAGTTCTTC. This codes for CASSLGTGRLRDNEQFF.

V is TRBV5-1 and J is TRBJ1-2, with D hard to call. Germline assignment: CDR1 SGHRS and CDR2 YFSETQ. V was shortened by 4 bases and J by 4 bases, with 17 bases between the two germline ends. The CDR3 is made up of 15 amino acids. CDR3: CASSPYNSGSYGYTF. CDR3 nucleotide sequence: TGCGCCAGCAGCCCCTATAATTCAGGCTCCTATGGCTACACCTTC.

By sample fraction, this clone is medium-sized. The rearrangement joins TRBV9 to TRBJ2-1; perhaps TRBD2 as D (6 bases). Germline V gene lookup returns CDR1 SGDLS and CDR2 YYNGEE. Trimming removed 0 bases from V and 2 bases from J, with 9 bases in between. The CDR3 contains 15 residues. Here the CDR3 DNA reads TGTGCCAGCAGCGTAGGATGGGGGGCCTACAATGAGCAGTTCTTC. Translation: CASSVGWGAYNEQFF. Supplemented by reference TRBV9 and TRBJ2-1, the full variable domain reads DSGVTQTPKHLITATGQRVTLRCSPRSGDLSVYWYQQSLDQGLQFLIQYYNGEERAKGNILERFSAQQFPDLHSELNLSSLELGDSALYFCASSVGWGAYNEQFFGPGTRLTVL.

V usage is TRBV1 and J usage is TRBJ1-1; the table gives TRBD1 as D, unverified against the DNA. TRBV1 is given as a pseudogene. This CDR3 region has 14 residues. CDR3 region: CASSQDRGNTEAFF. The DNA of the CDR3 is TGCGCCAGCAGCCAAGACAGGGGAAACACTGAAGCTTTCTTT.

This clone came up a few times. The rearrangement uses TRBV11-3 and TRBJ2-1, with D perhaps matching TRBD1 (6 bases). The V end was cut by 8 bases, the J end by 1 base, with 18 bases between. The CDR3 is made up of 16 amino acids. Germline V gene lookup returns CDR1 SGHNT and CDR2 YENEEA. Here the CDR3 DNA reads TGTGCCAGCTCCCGCGGGTGGCAGGGGTCCTACAATGAGCAGTTCTTC. Translating it yields CASSRGWQGSYNEQFF.

The chain combines TRBV28 with TRBJ1-1; the match to TRBD1 covers 9 bases. The CDR3 has 15 residues. J gave up 11 bases and V 4 bases, and 14 bases lay outside the gene matches. From germline, CDR1 is MDHEN and CDR2 SYDVKM. The chain's CDR3 is CASSSSLGQGWGAFF. CDR3 bases: TGTGCCAGCAGTTCATCTTTGGGACAGGGATGGGGCGCTTTCTTT. The whole variable domain, remainder taken from reference TRBV28 and TRBJ1-1, is DVKVTQSSRYLVKRTGEKVFLECVQDMDHENMFWYRQDPGLGLRLIYFSYDVKMKEKGDIPEGYSVSREKKERFSLILESASTNQTSMYLCASSSSLGQGWGAFFGQGTRLTVV.

At least ten counts were recorded for this clone. The chain recombines TRBV7-6 with TRBJ2-1; perhaps TRBD2 as D (5 bases). CDR3 length: 15 residues. Trimming removed 3 bases from V and 0 bases from J, with 9 bases in between. Germline values: CDR1 SGHVS, CDR2 FNYEAQ. As DNA, the CDR3 is TGTGCCAGCAGCTTTAAAGGGAGCTCCTACAATGAGCAGTTCTTC. Its translation is CASSFKGSSYNEQFF.

This clone was recorded a few times. This rearrangement joins TRBV9 to TRBJ2-3; D may be TRBD2 (6 bases). Germline loops: CDR1 SGDLS, CDR2 YYNGEE. This CDR3 spans 14 amino acids. V was pared by 0 bases and J by 6 bases, with 11 bases between. The CDR3 region is CASSVAGVTDTQYF. The CDR3 region has the DNA TGTGCCAGCAGCGTAGCGGGAGTAACTGATACGCAGTATTTT.

This clone was detected many times. V gene TRBV11-3 combines with J gene TRBJ2-2; D remains ambiguous. V gave up 1 base and J gave up 10 bases, with 19 bases separating them. CDR1 and CDR2 from the germline V gene are SGHNT and YENEEA. The CDR3 consists of 16 residues. In DNA form, the CDR3 reads TGTGCCAGCAGCTTAGGACTTGACCTTCTCCGAGAGGAGCTGTTTTTT. Translated: CASSLGLDLLREELFF.

The rearrangement joins TRBV19 to TRBJ1-2, with D perhaps matching TRBD1 (6 bases). V was pared by 7 bases and J by 3 bases, with 12 bases between. Germline CDR1 is LNHDA and CDR2 is SQIVND (reference sequence). This CDR3 contains 13 residues. For the CDR3, the DNA is TGTGCCAGTACCCCCGACAGGTACTATGGCTACACCTTC. As protein: CASTPDRYYGYTF.

This chain uses TRBV6-8 with TRBJ1-1; the match to TRBD1 covers 7 bases. CDR3 size: 14 residues. Germline assignment: CDR1 MNHGY and CDR2 SAAAGT. V gave up 6 bases and J gave up 1 base; unmatched junction bases: 5. The CDR3 DNA is TGTGCCAGCAGCCGACAGGGAAAGAACACTGAAGCTTTCTTT. Encoded protein: CASSRQGKNTEAFF.

V and J are TRBV5-1 and TRBJ1-1; D ambiguous. This CDR3 has 14 amino acids. V was cut by 4 bases and J by 0 bases, with 10 bases left in between. CDR1 and CDR2 from the germline V gene are SGHRS and YFSETQ. As DNA, the CDR3 is TGCGCCAGCAGCACGGATAACCTGAACACTGAAGCTTTCTTT. Its protein is CASSTDNLNTEAFF.

This clone was counted many times. J is TRBJ2-1 and V is TRBV11-3, with D perhaps TRBD1 (6 bases). Trimming shortened V by 3 bases and J by 2 bases, and 11 bases separated the two germline ends. The germline gives CDR1 SGHNT, CDR2 YENEEA. The CDR3 contains 15 residues. The CDR3 sequence is CASSFGQIPYNEQFF. CDR3 DNA sequence: TGTGCCAGCAGCTTCGGACAGATTCCCTACAATGAGCAGTTCTTC.

This chain links TRBV6-8 with TRBJ1-5, with D possibly TRBD1 on 6 matching bases. The ends were cut back, 6 bases at V and 0 bases at J, with 12 bases in the middle. CDR1 is MNHGY, CDR2 SAAAGT, per germline. The CDR3 runs to 15 residues. In nucleotides, the CDR3 is TGTGCCAGCAGCCCGGGACACCTTAGCAATCAGCCCCAGCATTTT. Protein: CASSPGHLSNQPQHF.

This clone was recorded a few times. The chain uses TRBV19 and TRBJ1-1; D is uncertain. V was shortened by 2 bases and J by 6 bases, with 4 bases between the two germline ends. From germline, CDR1 is LNHDA and CDR2 SQIVND (reference sequence). The CDR3 is 11 residues long. The DNA of the CDR3 is TGTGCCAGTAGTATATCGGCTGAAGCTTTCTTT. Its translation is CASSISAEAFF.